This TCR beta chain was identified during a study of cytomegalovirus exposure and HLA in healthy donors. Primers for the PCR totalled 60 Vbeta and 13 Jbeta. Clones were read by immunoSEQ multiplex PCR, and TCRdb kept only the in-frame ones, dropping some. The repertoire includes roughly 100,000 clones, roughly an eighth of them detected once, and about a sixth sits in the top ten. This clone was seen more than once but under ten times. The CDR3 extends over 17 amino acids. Germline lookup yields CDR1 LNHDA and CDR2 SQIVND (reference sequence). V lost 0 bases, J lost 2 bases, and 9 bases stayed unmatched.

V gene TRBV19 combines with J gene TRBJ1-1; 7 bases line up with TRBD1. The sequenced sample was PBMCs. The TCR comes from a man aged 40-50 years in good health and CMV-seropositive. CDR3 nucleotide sequence: TGTGCCAGTAGTATAGAGGGGAAGGGGGCGAAAAACACTGAAGCTTTCTTT. It yields the protein CASSIEGKGAKNTEAFF.